Shown below are 30 T cell receptor beta chains from a single sample sequenced in a study of siplizumab effects on memory and regulatory T cells. Clones were sequenced by immunoSEQ multiplex PCR, and TCRdb holds only the in-frame ones, with some missing. The sample carries 60,000 or so clones, approximately 95% recorded once. The sequenced sample consisted of CD8+ T cells sorted from blood. Receptor source: a human donor in good health.

The V and J genes are TRBV14 and TRBJ2-7; D not resolved. Germline CDR1 is SGHDN and CDR2 is FVKESK. There are 14 residues in the CDR3. V lost 3 bases and J 2 bases, leaving 11 bases between the germline ends. The CDR3 region is CASSHRAGPYEQYF. DNA of the CDR3: TGTGCCAGCAGCCATCGGGCAGGCCCCTACGAGCAGTACTTC. The whole variable domain, remainder taken from reference TRBV14 and TRBJ2-7, is EAGVTQFPSHSVIEKGQTVTLRCDPISGHDNLYWYRRVMGKEIKFLLHFVKESKQDESGMPNNRFLAERTGGTYSTLKVQPAELEDSGVYFCASSHRAGPYEQYFGPGTRLTVT.

CDR3 sequence reads: CASSLLGPNEQFF. CDR3 bases: TGTGCCAGCAGTTTACTCGGGCCCAATGAGCAGTTCTTC. The gene calls are TRBV27 and TRBJ2-1; D not certain. Germline assignment: CDR1 MNHEY and CDR2 SMNVEV (reference sequence). Trimming pared 2 bases from V and 6 bases from J, leaving 8 bases between. This CDR3 spans 13 amino acids.

The genes are TRBV9 and TRBJ1-2; D uncertain. This CDR3 is 13 amino acids long. Trimming took 4 bases from V and 5 from J, leaving 12 bases between them. Per the germline V gene, CDR1 is SGDLS and CDR2 is YYNGEE. This CDR3 reads CASSSYNAYGYTF. The DNA of the CDR3 is TGTGCCAGCAGCTCGTACAATGCGTATGGCTACACCTTC.

The chain couples TRBV7-9 to TRBJ2-7; 7 bases align to TRBD1. CDR1 and CDR2 from the germline V gene are SEHNR and FQNEAQ (reference sequence). The CDR3 sequence is 17 residues long. V lost 3 bases, J lost 5 bases, and 16 bases stayed unmatched. The CDR3 nucleotides are TGTGCCAGCAGCTTCGAGCCGCGCGAGGGGGCGCCCGACGAGCAGTACTTC. This sequence encodes CASSFEPREGAPDEQYF.

This clone was seen only a few times. As DNA, the CDR3 is TGTGCCAGCACTCCGTTTGGTGAGCTCACGAATGAGCAGTTCTTC. Its translation is CASTPFGELTNEQFF. The chain has TRBV28 and TRBJ2-1; the D is unclear. In germline, CDR1 is MDHEN, CDR2 SYDVKM. This CDR3 has 15 residues. Trimming stripped 7 bases from V and 7 bases from J, with 20 bases between. The entire variable domain, with the rest obtained from reference TRBV28 and TRBJ2-1, is as follows: DVKVTQSSRYLVKRTGEKVFLECVQDMDHENMFWYRQDPGLGLRLIYFSYDVKMKEKGDIPEGYSVSREKKERFSLILESASTNQTSMYLCASTPFGELTNEQFFGPGTRLTVL.

This rearrangement joins TRBV29-1 to TRBJ1-2; the D is unclear. The CDR3 spans 13 residues. Trimming stripped 6 bases from V and 8 bases from J, with 19 bases between. Germline CDR1 and CDR2: SQVTM and ANQGSEA. The CDR3: CSVVNPVSGGYTF. The CDR3 coding sequence is TGCAGCGTCGTGAACCCAGTGTCCGGGGGCTACACCTTC.

This clone was detected once. The same CDR3 also results from other DNA sequences found in this sample. The chain carries TRBV5-1 and TRBJ2-3; TRBD2 matches 9 bases. The CDR3 runs 17 residues. V lost 0 bases to trimming and J lost 4 bases; unmatched junction nucleotides: 9. Germline V gene data show CDR1 as SGHRS and CDR2 as YFSETQ. CDR3 in DNA: TGCGCCAGCAGCTTGGAGGCTTTTAGCGGGAGCGCAGATACGCAGTATTTT. This encodes CASSLEAFSGSADTQYF.

This rearrangement joins TRBV4-3 to TRBJ2-7, with 7 bases lining up with TRBD2. Germline CDR1 and CDR2: LGHNA and YSLEER. Trimming removed 0 bases from V and 5 bases from J; junction bases left unmatched: 13. The CDR3 extends over 17 amino acids. The CDR3 loop is CASSQELRGSWADEQYF. CDR3 nucleotide sequence: TGCGCCAGCAGCCAAGAGCTTCGCGGGAGTTGGGCAGACGAGCAGTACTTC.

The V and J genes are TRBV4-3 and TRBJ2-7; 9 bases agree with TRBD2. Germline V gene data show CDR1 as LGHNA and CDR2 as YSLEER. The CDR3 length is 16 residues. The V gene end was trimmed by 0 bases and the J gene end by 3 bases; junction bases not matched to a gene: 6. The CDR3 DNA sequence: TGCGCCAGCAGCCAAGATATCCCTAGCGGGGTCTACGAGCAGTACTTC. Amino acids: CASSQDIPSGVYEQYF.

This sequence joins TRBV30 and TRBJ1-4; D might be TRBD1 (6 bases). The ends were cut back, 4 bases at V and 14 bases at J, with 17 bases in the middle. The CDR3 covers 12 residues. Germline lookup yields CDR1 GTSNPN and CDR2 SVGIG (reference sequence). The CDR3 is CAWISDRGVLFF. In nucleotides, the CDR3 is TGTGCCTGGATCTCCGATAGGGGGGTTCTGTTTTTT.

This clone occurred once. The chain joins TRBV27 to TRBJ2-3; no definite D call. The CDR3 loop spans 16 amino acids. V gave up 0 bases and J gave up 0 bases, with 10 bases separating them. In germline, CDR1 is MNHEY, CDR2 SMNVEV (reference sequence). CDR3 in DNA: TGTGCCAGCAGTTTATCGATCGCAGGTAGCACAGATACGCAGTATTTT. The encoded protein is CASSLSIAGSTDTQYF.

V usage is TRBV27 and J usage is TRBJ2-1; weak D call: TRBD1 (6 bases). Germline values: CDR1 MNHEY, CDR2 SMNVEV (reference sequence). V lost 4 bases to trimming and J lost 13 bases, with 11 bases between them. The CDR3 runs to 11 residues. CDR3 region: CASSSNRDQFF. CDR3 DNA: TGTGCCAGCAGTTCCAACAGGGACCAGTTCTTC.

The sample holds one count of this clone. The genes are TRBV21-1 and TRBJ1-2; TRBD1, as called in the table, went unchecked against the DNA. TRBV21-1 is noted as a pseudogene. The CDR3 is 18 amino acids. The CDR3 here is CASSKARQQGAPIYGYTF. CDR3 sequence (DNA): TGTGCCAGCAGCAAAGCACGTCAACAGGGCGCCCCCATCTATGGCTACACCTTC.

The V call is TRBV19, the J call TRBJ2-5; D may match TRBD1 or TRBD2 (5 bases each). Germline CDR1 LNHDA, CDR2 SQIVND (reference sequence). V was cut by 3 bases and J by 3 bases, with 11 bases left in between. The length of the CDR3 is 14 residues. As DNA, the CDR3 is TGTGCCAGTAGTATTTGGGACGGTGAAGAGACCCAGTACTTC. Amino acid sequence: CASSIWDGEETQYF.

This clone was observed a few times. The rearrangement joins TRBV13 to TRBJ2-1, with TRBD1 matching 8 bases. The CDR3 has 14 amino acids. The V gene's germline CDR1 is PRHDT and CDR2 FYEKMQ (reference sequence). With V trimmed by 0 bases and J by 9 bases, 4 bases remained unmatched. In DNA, the CDR3 is TGTGCCAGCAGCTTAGGCTCAGGGGGCGTTGAGCAGTTCTTC. This encodes CASSLGSGGVEQFF. Supplemented by reference TRBV13 and TRBJ2-1, the full variable domain reads AAGVIQSPRHLIKEKRETATLKCYPIPRHDTVYWYQQGPGQDPQFLISFYEKMQSDKGSIPDRFSAQQFSDYHSELNMSSLELGDSALYFCASSLGSGGVEQFFGPGTRLTVL.

The rearrangement uses TRBV27 and TRBJ1-1, with D possibly TRBD1 on 6 matching bases. Trimming removed 2 bases from V and 5 bases from J, with 15 bases in between. The CDR3 totals 15 residues. From germline, CDR1 is MNHEY and CDR2 SMNVEV (reference sequence). CDR3 loop: CASSLLGRGGTEAFF. CDR3 sequence (DNA): TGTGCCAGCAGTTTACTCGGCAGGGGAGGGACTGAAGCTTTCTTT.

The V gene is TRBV2, the J gene TRBJ2-5, with TRBD1 identical over 9 bases. The CDR3 covers 16 residues. The trim removed 2 bases at V and 5 bases at J, leaving 9 bases unmatched. Germline assignment: CDR1 SNHLY and CDR2 FYNNEI. CDR3 protein: CASSEWETGGMETQYF. CDR3 nucleotides: TGTGCCAGCAGTGAATGGGAGACAGGGGGGATGGAGACCCAGTACTTC.

This rearrangement joins TRBV23-1 to TRBJ2-1; D possibly corresponds to TRBD2 (6 bases). TRBV23-1 qualifies as an ORF whose function is uncertain. V was shortened by 3 bases and J by 5 bases, with 17 bases between the two germline ends. The CDR3 has 16 residues. The CDR3 here is CASSHSSAPRHNEQFF. CDR3 sequence (DNA): TGCGCCAGCAGTCATTCTAGCGCACCTCGCCACAATGAGCAGTTCTTC.

The gene calls are TRBV6-6 and TRBJ1-5; D is perhaps TRBD1 (6 bases). Trimming removed 6 bases at V and 6 bases at J, with 18 bases between. CDR1 and CDR2 from the germline V gene are MNHNY and SVGAGI (reference sequence). This CDR3 has 15 amino acids. CDR3 sequence (DNA): TGTGCCAGCAGCTACACAGGGATCCCAGGTCAGCCCCAGCATTTT. It yields the protein CASSYTGIPGQPQHF.

This chain connects TRBV4-2 to TRBJ1-1, with unresolved D. The CDR3 has 13 amino acids. Germline V gene lookup returns CDR1 LGHNA and CDR2 YNFKEQ. Trimming cost V 1 base and J 2 bases, with 5 bases left between them. In nucleotides, the CDR3 is TGTGCCAGCAGCCAAGGAGGAAACACTGAAGCTTTCTTT. Encoded protein: CASSQGGNTEAFF.

CDR3 nucleotide sequence: TGTGCCAGTAGTATGAGGGCGGGAGGGCCCTACGAGCAGTACTTC. This sequence encodes CASSMRAGGPYEQYF. V and J are TRBV19 and TRBJ2-7, with 9 bases aligning to TRBD2. The V segment lost 3 bases and the J segment 2 bases; nucleotides outside the gene matches: 5. The CDR3 is 15 residues long. Germline V lookup: CDR1 LNHDA, CDR2 SQIVND (reference sequence).

This chain connects TRBV2 to TRBJ1-2; D is unclear. CDR3 length: 13 residues. Germline V gives CDR1 SNHLY, CDR2 FYNNEI. V was cut by 9 bases and J by 4 bases, with 15 bases left in between. CDR3 nucleotides: TGTGCCAGAAGATCCTTTTATGGCTATGGCTACACCTTC. Translation gives CARRSFYGYGYTF.

The CDR3: CASSETSLARNEQFF. CDR3 bases: TGTGCCAGCAGTGAAACCTCACTAGCGCGGAATGAGCAGTTCTTC. The chain is built from TRBV6-1 and TRBJ2-1, with 7 positions matching TRBD2. This CDR3 has 15 amino acids. V gave up 2 bases and J gave up 7 bases; unmatched junction bases: 8. The germline gives CDR1 MNHNS, CDR2 SASEGT.

The V call is TRBV12-5, the J call TRBJ2-3; D might be TRBD2 (6 bases). Germline-derived CDR1 and CDR2 are LGHNT and FRNRAP. This CDR3 comprises 15 residues. Between the trimmed V and J ends, which lost 0 bases and 2 bases, there was a span of 9 bases. The CDR3 region has the DNA TGTGCTAGTGGTTTGGTTGTAGCGGCCACAGATACGCAGTATTTT. Encoded protein: CASGLVVAATDTQYF.

This clone was detected once. The chain joins TRBV5-4 to TRBJ2-3; D gene ambiguous. V was cut by 2 bases and J by 5 bases, with 6 bases left in between. The CDR3 contains 12 residues. Germline CDR1 and CDR2: SGHNT and YYREEE (reference sequence). The CDR3 sequence is CASSLARDTQYF. As DNA, the CDR3 is TGTGCCAGCAGCTTAGCTCGAGATACGCAGTATTTT. The entire variable domain, with the rest obtained from reference TRBV5-4 and TRBJ2-3, is as follows: ETGVTQSPTHLIKTRGQQVTLRCSSQSGHNTVSWYQQALGQGPQFIFQYYREEENGRGNFPPRFSGLQFPNYSSELNVNALELDDSALYLCASSLARDTQYFGPGTRLTVL.

The rearrangement links TRBV28 to TRBJ2-3; 8 nucleotides agree with TRBD2. Germline-derived CDR1 and CDR2 are MDHEN and SYDVKM. The CDR3 is made up of 15 amino acids. Losses at the gene ends were 5 bases for V and 3 bases for J; bases not matched to a gene: 7. The CDR3 nucleotides read TGTGCCAGCAGTCCTGGACTAGCTTTTACAGATACGCAGTATTTT. Translated, it gives CASSPGLAFTDTQYF. The full variable domain, rest sourced from reference TRBV28 and TRBJ2-3, is DVKVTQSSRYLVKRTGEKVFLECVQDMDHENMFWYRQDPGLGLRLIYFSYDVKMKEKGDIPEGYSVSREKKERFSLILESASTNQTSMYLCASSPGLAFTDTQYFGPGTRLTVL.

The rearrangement links TRBV7-9 to TRBJ2-7, with D tentatively TRBD1 (6 bases). CDR1 SEHNR and CDR2 FQNEAQ come from the germline V gene (reference sequence). The V end lost 1 base, the J end lost 3 bases, and 10 bases lay between the germline ends. The CDR3 sequence is 14 residues long. CDR3 bases: TGTGCCAGCAGCTTAGGAGGGGGTGGCTACGAGCAGTACTTC. Translating gives CASSLGGGGYEQYF.

A few counts support this clone. The chain is built from TRBV15 and TRBJ2-1; TRBD2 agrees at 10 bases. The germline gives CDR1 LNHNV, CDR2 YYDKDF (reference sequence). Trimming at V came to 0 bases and at J to 1 base, leaving 3 bases not matched to a gene. This CDR3 has 17 residues. The CDR3 DNA sequence: TGTGCCACCAGCAGAGATCTAGCGGGAGATTCCTACAATGAGCAGTTCTTC. Translation: CATSRDLAGDSYNEQFF.

This chain joins TRBV11-3 and TRBJ2-1, with 12 bases matching TRBD2. Per the germline V gene, CDR1 is SGHNT and CDR2 is YENEEA. The CDR3 has 16 residues. Trimming cost V 4 bases and J 4 bases; bases outside gene matches: 5. The CDR3, as DNA: TGTGCCAGCAGCTCCAGACTAGCGGGAGTTTACAATGAGCAGTTCTTC. Its protein product is CASSSRLAGVYNEQFF.

The V gene is TRBV4-3, the J gene TRBJ1-3; D not certain. V dropped 4 bases and J dropped 9 bases, with 13 bases sitting between them. Germline CDR1 and CDR2: LGHNA and YSLEER. This CDR3 contains 13 residues. The CDR3 is CASSLEWGATIYF. CDR3 in DNA: TGCGCCAGCAGCCTCGAATGGGGAGCCACCATATATTTT.